Detailed here is one T cell receptor beta chain. What it recognizes is unknown. The data originate from a study of shared clonotypes between healthy human individuals. Overall study: Three plates each covered CD4 naive and memory; CD8 naive two, CD8 memory one.

Study-level results: Across subsets, estimated richness was generally greater for naive than for memory populations.

In the original workflow: Junction-only immunoSEQ data arrived without quality scores, meaning filtering differed. Clones were sequenced by immunoSEQ multiplex PCR, and TCRdb holds only the in-frame ones, with some missing. D and trimming come from the DNA, and the V and J calls and clone size come from that table. Counted here are around 2.1 million clones, around 95% occurring once; the ten biggest clones make up around 0.13%. The split of CD4+ cells yielded CD45RA+ naive and CD45RA-negative memory subsets. Germline V gene lookup returns CDR1 KGHSH and CDR2 LQKENI. This CDR3 comprises 15 residues. V lost 5 bases, J lost 7 bases, and 4 bases stayed unmatched.

The chain uses TRBV18 and TRBJ1-6, with TRBD1 matching 11 bases. The sample was naive CD4+ T cells sorted from blood. Subset in this sample: CD45RA+ positively selected. This receptor was taken from a man younger than 35 in good health. CDR3 nucleotides: TGTGCCAGCTCAGGACAGGGGGCTGGAAATTCACCCCTCCACTTT. It translates to CASSGQGAGNSPLHF.